The entry that follows covers one T cell receptor beta chain sequence. This record belongs to a study of blood T cell repertoires in COVID-19. In the study overall: Sites in the United States, Italy and Spain provided acute and convalescent COVID-19 samples. T cells, B-cell-depleted T cells, or PBMCs provided the cDNA or gDNA that served as material.

Per the original data handling: Cell counts per sample came from amplifying reference gene primers. Sequencing was performed with immunoSEQ multiplex PCR; in TCRdb, only in-frame clones are kept and a portion is missing. V, J and clone size reflect that table, while D and trimming were determined from the DNA. The data contain about 200,000 clones, roughly 84% of them singletons. The sequenced sample was peripheral blood. The sequence was obtained from a man in his forties or fifties with active or convalescent COVID-19.

The CDR3 loop reads CASSSTGGKYEQFF. In nucleotides, the CDR3 is TGCGCCAGCAGCTCGACAGGGGGCAAGTATGAGCAGTTCTTC. The chain employs TRBV5-1 and TRBJ2-1; 10 bases agree with TRBD1. CDR3 length equals 14 residues. V lost 3 bases and J lost 8; bases outside the gene matches: 5. Germline V CDR1 and CDR2: SGHRS, YFSETQ.